This TCR beta chain is drawn from a study of T-cell memory formation after mild COVID-19. Overall study results and limits: Balance between CD4 and CD8 was seen in clones contracting day 15 to 85, and a CD4+ lean was seen in later expanders.

TCRdb reanalysed the 5' RACE reads using MiXCR and keeps one entry per CDR3 protein. The data hold roughly 300,000 distinct CDR3 sequences, with around 16% observed a single time. In this sample, this clonotype turned up a few times. The antigen is unknown. Germline values: CDR1 SGHRS, CDR2 YFSETQ. CDR3 size: 16 residues. V shed 3 bases, J shed 5 bases, and the junction held 8 bases outside the gene matches. The sequenced sample consisted of PBMCs or a T cell subset sorted from them (not recorded which). This chain connects TRBV5-1 to TRBJ2-1; 10 bases are shared with TRBD2. This sequence originates from a man aged 18 to 30 who had mild COVID-19 (a few samples of this study predate the infection). Cell type and time point are not known. The CDR3 protein is CASSSAGTSVHNEQFF. CDR3 bases: TGCGCCAGCAGCTCGGCCGGGACTAGCGTACACAATGAGCAGTTCTTC.